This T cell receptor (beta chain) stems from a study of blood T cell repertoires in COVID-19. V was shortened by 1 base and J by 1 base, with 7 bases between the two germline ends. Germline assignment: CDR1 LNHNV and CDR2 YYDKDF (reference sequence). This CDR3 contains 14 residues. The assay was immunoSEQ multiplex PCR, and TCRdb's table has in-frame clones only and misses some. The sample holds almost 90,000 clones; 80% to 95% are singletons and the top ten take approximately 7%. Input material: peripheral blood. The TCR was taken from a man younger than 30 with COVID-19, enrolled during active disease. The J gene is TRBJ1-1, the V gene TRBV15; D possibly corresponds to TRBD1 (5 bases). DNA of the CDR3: TGTGCCACCAGCAGAGGGGGGGAGAACACTGAAGCTTTCTTT. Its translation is CATSRGGENTEAFF.